The next 4 T cell receptor beta chains were all read from a single sample in a study of control samples from healthy donors and cancer patients. This table comes from immunoSEQ multiplex PCR, and its TCRdb copy is limited to in-frame clones, with some not included. This table has about 89,000 clones, roughly 84% appearing once. The sequenced sample consisted of blood. Every receptor here comes from a middle-aged woman in good health.

The rearrangement uses TRBV19 and TRBJ1-2, with 7 bases lining up with TRBD1. The V segment lost 7 bases and the J segment 7 bases; nucleotides outside the gene matches: 18. The length of the CDR3 is 16 residues. Germline V gene lookup returns CDR1 LNHDA and CDR2 SQIVND (reference sequence). The CDR3 DNA reads as TGTGCCAGTACCTCGGGAACCGGGACAGCTTCGAGTGGCTACACCTTC. It yields the protein CASTSGTGTASSGYTF.

The chain joins TRBV2 to TRBJ2-3; a possible D gene is TRBD1 (5 bases). Germline CDR1 SNHLY, CDR2 FYNNEI. Trimming took off 4 bases at V and 5 bases at J, with 7 bases between the two ends. The length of the CDR3 is 12 residues. The CDR3 DNA reads TGTGCCAGCAGTGGGACATTAGATACGCAGTATTTT. This translates into CASSGTLDTQYF.

V is TRBV7-2 and J is TRBJ1-1, with a tentative D call TRBD1 (5 bases). V was trimmed by 0 bases and J by 3 bases, leaving 8 bases between them. CDR3 length: 14 amino acids. Germline V gene data show CDR1 as SGHTA and CDR2 as FQGNSA. The CDR3 loop is CASSLAVGDTEAFF. The CDR3 region has the DNA TGTGCCAGCAGCTTAGCGGTGGGGGACACTGAAGCTTTCTTT.

The rearrangement links TRBV25-1 to TRBJ1-2, with a tentative D call TRBD1 (6 bases). The V gene lost 0 bases and the J gene lost 6 bases, with 11 bases spanning the gap. Per the germline V gene, CDR1 is MGHDK and CDR2 is SYGVNS. CDR3 length: 14 amino acids. DNA of the CDR3: TGTGCCAGCAGTGAATACAGGGGAGACCATGGCTACACCTTC. It yields the protein CASSEYRGDHGYTF.